This TCR beta chain was captured in a study of blood T cell repertoires in COVID-19. Across the study: The United States, Italy and Spain supplied acute and convalescent COVID-19 samples.

Original data processing: Estimates of nucleated cell counts were drawn from the amplification of reference gene primers. Sequencing was performed with immunoSEQ multiplex PCR; in TCRdb, only in-frame clones are kept and a portion is missing. The D gene and trimming were derived from the DNA, and the V and J assignments and clone size from that table. Of 160,000 or so clones in the sample, around 80% were seen once. The sequence came from a woman aged 65 to 85 with acute or convalescent COVID-19. Sequencing used peripheral blood.

The DNA for the CDR3 is TGTGCCTCGCGGAGCGGGGGCTCCTACGAGCAGTACTTC. Protein product: CASRSGGSYEQYF. The rearrangement joins TRBV3-1 (or the pseudogene TRBV3-2) to TRBJ2-7; 8 bases are a match to TRBD2. This CDR3 is 13 amino acids long. Germline lookup yields CDR1 LGHDT and CDR2 YNNKEL (reference sequence). After removal of 11 bases from V and 0 bases from J, the junction contained 6 bases not matched to a gene.